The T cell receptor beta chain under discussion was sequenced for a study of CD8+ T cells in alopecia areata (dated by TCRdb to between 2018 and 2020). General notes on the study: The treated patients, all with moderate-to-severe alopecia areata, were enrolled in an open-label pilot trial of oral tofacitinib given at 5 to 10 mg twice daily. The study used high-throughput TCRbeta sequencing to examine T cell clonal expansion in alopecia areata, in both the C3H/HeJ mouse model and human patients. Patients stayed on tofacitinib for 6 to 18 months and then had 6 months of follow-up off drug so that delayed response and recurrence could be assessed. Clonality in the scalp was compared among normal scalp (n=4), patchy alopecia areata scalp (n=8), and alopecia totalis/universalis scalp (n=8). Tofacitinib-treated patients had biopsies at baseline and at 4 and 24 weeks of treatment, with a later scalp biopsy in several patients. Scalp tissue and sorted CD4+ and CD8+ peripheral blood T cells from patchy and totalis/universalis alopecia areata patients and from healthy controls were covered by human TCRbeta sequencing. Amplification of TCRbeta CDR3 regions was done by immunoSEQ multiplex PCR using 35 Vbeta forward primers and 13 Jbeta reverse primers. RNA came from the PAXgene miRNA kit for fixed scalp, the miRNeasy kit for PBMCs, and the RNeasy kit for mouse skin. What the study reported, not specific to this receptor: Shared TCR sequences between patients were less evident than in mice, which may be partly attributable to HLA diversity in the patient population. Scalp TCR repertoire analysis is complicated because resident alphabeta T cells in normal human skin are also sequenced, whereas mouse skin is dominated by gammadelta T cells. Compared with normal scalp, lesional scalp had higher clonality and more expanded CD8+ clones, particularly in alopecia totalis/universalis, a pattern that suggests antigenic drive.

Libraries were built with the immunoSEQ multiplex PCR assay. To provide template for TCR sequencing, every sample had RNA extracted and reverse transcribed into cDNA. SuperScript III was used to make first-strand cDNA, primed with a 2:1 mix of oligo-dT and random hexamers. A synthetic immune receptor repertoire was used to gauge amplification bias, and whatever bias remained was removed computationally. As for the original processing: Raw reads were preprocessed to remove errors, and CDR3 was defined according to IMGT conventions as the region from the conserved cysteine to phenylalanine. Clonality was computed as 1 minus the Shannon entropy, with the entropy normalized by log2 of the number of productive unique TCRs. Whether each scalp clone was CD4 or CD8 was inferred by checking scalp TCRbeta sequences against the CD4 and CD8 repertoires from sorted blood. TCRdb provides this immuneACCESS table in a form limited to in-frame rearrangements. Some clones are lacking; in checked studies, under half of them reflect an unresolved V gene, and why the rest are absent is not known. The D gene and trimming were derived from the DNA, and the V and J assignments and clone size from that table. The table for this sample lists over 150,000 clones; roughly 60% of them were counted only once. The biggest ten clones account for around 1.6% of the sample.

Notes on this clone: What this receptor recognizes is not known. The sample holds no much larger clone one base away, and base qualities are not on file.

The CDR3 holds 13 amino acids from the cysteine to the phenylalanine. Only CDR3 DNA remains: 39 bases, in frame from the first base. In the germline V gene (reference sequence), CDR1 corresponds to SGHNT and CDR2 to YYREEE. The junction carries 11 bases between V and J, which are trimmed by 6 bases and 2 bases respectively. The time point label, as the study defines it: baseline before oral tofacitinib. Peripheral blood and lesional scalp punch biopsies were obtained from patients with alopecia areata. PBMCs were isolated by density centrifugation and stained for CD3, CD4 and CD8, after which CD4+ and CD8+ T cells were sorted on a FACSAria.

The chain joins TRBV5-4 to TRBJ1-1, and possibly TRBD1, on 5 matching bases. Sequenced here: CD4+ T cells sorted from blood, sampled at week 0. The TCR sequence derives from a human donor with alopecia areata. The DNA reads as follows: TGTGCCAGCACCACCGGGGGAAACACTGAAGCTTTCTTT. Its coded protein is CASTTGGNTEAFF.